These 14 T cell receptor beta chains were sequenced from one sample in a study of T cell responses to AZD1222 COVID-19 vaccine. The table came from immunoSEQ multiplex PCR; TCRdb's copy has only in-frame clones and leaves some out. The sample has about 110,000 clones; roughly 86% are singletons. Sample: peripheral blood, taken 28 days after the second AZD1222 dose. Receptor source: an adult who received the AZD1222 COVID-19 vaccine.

The chain's CDR3 is CASSYGQGIVNTEAFF. DNA of the CDR3: TGTGCCAGCAGTTACGGACAGGGGATAGTGAACACTGAAGCTTTCTTT. The V gene is TRBV6-5, the J gene TRBJ1-1, with TRBD1 matching 9 bases. V lost 2 bases and J lost 0; bases outside the gene matches: 4. Looked up from germline, CDR1 is MNHEY and CDR2 is SVGAGI. CDR3 length equals 16 residues.

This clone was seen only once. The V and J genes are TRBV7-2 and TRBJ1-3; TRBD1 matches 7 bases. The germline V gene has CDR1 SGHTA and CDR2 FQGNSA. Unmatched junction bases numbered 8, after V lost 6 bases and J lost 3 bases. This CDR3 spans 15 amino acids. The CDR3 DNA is TGTGCCAGCAGTCCTTTAGGGGGCCGTGGAAACACCATATATTTT. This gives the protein CASSPLGGRGNTIYF.

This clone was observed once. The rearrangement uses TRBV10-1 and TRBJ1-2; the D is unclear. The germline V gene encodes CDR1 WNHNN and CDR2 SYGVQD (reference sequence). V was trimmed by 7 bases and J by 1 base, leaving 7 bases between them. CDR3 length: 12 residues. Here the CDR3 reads CASTAFNYGYTF. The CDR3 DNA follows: TGCGCCAGCACTGCCTTTAACTATGGCTACACCTTC.

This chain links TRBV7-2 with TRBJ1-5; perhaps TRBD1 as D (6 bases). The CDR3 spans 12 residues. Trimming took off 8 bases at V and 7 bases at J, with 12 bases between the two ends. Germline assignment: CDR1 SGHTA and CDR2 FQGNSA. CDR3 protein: CASSETGQPQHF. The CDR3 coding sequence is TGTGCCAGCTCAGAGACAGGCCAGCCCCAGCATTTT.

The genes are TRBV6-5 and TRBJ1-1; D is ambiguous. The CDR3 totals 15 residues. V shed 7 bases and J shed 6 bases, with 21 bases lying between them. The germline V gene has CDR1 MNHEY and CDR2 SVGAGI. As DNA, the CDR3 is TGTGCCAGCACCCCACAGATCCAAGGGCTCGCTGAAGCTTTCTTT. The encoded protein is CASTPQIQGLAEAFF.

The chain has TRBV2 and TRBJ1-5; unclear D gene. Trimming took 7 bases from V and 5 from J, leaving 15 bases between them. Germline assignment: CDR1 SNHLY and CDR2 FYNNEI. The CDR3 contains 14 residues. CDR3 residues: CASTSDGPYQPQHF. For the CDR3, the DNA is TGTGCCAGCACATCGGACGGGCCTTATCAGCCCCAGCATTTT.

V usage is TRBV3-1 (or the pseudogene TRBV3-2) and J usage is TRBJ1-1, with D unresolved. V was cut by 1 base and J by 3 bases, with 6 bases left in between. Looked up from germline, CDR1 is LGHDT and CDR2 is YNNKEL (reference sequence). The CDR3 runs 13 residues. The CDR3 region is CASSQGSYTEAFF. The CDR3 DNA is TGTGCCAGCAGCCAAGGGAGTTACACTGAAGCTTTCTTT.

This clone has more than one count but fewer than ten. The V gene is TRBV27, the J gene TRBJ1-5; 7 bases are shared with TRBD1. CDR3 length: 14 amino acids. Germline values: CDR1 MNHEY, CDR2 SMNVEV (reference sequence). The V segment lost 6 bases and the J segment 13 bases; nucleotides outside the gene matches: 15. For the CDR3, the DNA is TGTGCCAGCAGCCCCCTCAACAGGGGTAACGTACAGCATTTT. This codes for CASSPLNRGNVQHF.

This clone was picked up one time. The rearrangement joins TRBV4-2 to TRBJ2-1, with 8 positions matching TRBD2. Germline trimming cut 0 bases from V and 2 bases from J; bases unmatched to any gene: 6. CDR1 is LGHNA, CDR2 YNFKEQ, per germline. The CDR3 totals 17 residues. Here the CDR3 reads CASSQDLTGGPYNEQFF. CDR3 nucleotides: TGTGCCAGCAGCCAAGATTTGACGGGAGGGCCCTACAATGAGCAGTTCTTC.

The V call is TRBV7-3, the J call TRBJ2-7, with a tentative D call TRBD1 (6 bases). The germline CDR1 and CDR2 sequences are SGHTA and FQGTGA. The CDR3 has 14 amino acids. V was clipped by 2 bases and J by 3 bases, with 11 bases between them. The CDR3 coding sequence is TGTGCCAGCAGCTTAGGCGGACAGTTCTACGAGCAGTACTTC. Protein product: CASSLGGQFYEQYF. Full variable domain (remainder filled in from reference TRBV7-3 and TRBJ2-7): GAGVSQTPSNKVTEKGKYVELRCDPISGHTALYWYRQSLGQGPEFLIYFQGTGAADDSGLPNDRFFAVRPEGSVSTLKIQRTERGDSAVYLCASSLGGQFYEQYFGPGTRLTVT.

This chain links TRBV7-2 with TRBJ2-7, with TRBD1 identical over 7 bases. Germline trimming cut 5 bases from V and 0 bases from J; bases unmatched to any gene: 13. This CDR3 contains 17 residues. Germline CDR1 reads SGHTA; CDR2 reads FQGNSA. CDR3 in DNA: TGTGCCAGCAGCCCATACAACAGGGGCCACAGCTCCTACGAGCAGTACTTC. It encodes CASSPYNRGHSSYEQYF.

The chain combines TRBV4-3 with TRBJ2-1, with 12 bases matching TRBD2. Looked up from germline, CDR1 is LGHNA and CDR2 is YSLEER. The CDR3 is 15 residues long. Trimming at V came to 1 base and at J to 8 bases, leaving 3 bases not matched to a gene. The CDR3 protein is CASSQGTSGDYEQFF. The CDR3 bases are TGCGCCAGCAGCCAAGGGACTAGCGGGGATTATGAGCAGTTCTTC.

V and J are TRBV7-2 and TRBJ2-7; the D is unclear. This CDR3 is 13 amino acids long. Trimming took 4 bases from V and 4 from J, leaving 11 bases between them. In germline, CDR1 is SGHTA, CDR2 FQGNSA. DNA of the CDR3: TGTGCCAGCAGCTCGCAAGTTGGATACGAGCAGTACTTC. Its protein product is CASSSQVGYEQYF.

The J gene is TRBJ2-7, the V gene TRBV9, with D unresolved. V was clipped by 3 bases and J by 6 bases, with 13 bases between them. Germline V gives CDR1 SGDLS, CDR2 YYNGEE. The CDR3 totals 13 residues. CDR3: CASSATPLSEQYF. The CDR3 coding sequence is TGTGCCAGCAGCGCAACTCCGCTGAGCGAGCAGTACTTC. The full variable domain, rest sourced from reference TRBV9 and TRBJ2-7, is DSGVTQTPKHLITATGQRVTLRCSPRSGDLSVYWYQQSLDQGLQFLIQYYNGEERAKGNILERFSAQQFPDLHSELNLSSLELGDSALYFCASSATPLSEQYFGPGTRLTVT.